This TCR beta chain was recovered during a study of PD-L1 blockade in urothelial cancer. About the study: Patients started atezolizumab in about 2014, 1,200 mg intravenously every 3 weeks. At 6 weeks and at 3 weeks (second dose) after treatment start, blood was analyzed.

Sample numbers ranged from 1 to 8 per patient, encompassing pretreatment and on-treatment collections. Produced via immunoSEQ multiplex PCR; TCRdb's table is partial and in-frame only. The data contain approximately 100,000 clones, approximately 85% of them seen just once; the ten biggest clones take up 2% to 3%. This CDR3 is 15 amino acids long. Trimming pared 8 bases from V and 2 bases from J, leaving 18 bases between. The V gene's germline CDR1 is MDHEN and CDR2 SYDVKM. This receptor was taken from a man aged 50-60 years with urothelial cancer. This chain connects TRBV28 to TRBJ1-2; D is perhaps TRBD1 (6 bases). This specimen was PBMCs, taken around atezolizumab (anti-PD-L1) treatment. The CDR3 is CASEPWAGANYGYTF. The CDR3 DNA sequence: TGTGCCAGCGAACCCTGGGCAGGGGCAAACTATGGCTACACCTTC.